These 17 T cell receptor beta chains originate from one sample sequenced in a study of OX40 agonist ivuxolimab in advanced cancers. Assay used: immunoSEQ multiplex PCR; TCRdb lists only in-frame clones, some missing. The sample has 46,000 or so clones, 77% seen once; the top ten hold around 2.7%. Sample: CD4+ or CD8+ T cells sorted from blood, taken in a trial of the OX40 agonist ivuxolimab. The receptors originated from an adult with an advanced solid tumor such as melanoma, head and neck, liver or kidney cancer.

The genes are TRBV19 and TRBJ1-6; possibly TRBD1 for D (5 bases). Trimming shortened V by 9 bases and J by 10 bases, and 16 bases separated the two germline ends. This CDR3 region has 13 residues. Germline V gene lookup returns CDR1 LNHDA and CDR2 SQIVND (reference sequence). DNA for the CDR3: TGTGCCAGCGCCGGGACGGGAGAATCACCCCTCCACTTT. Residues: CASAGTGESPLHF.

The J gene is TRBJ2-5, the V gene TRBV6-1; D is unclear. V was cut by 7 bases and J by 0 bases, with 9 bases left in between. The CDR3 runs 13 residues. Germline lookup yields CDR1 MNHNS and CDR2 SASEGT. CDR3 sequence reads: CASKDGNQETQYF. In nucleotides, the CDR3 is TGTGCCAGCAAGGACGGTAACCAAGAGACCCAGTACTTC.

The V gene is TRBV28, the J gene TRBJ1-2; unclear D gene. Germline V gene data show CDR1 as MDHEN and CDR2 as SYDVKM. Between the trimmed V and J ends, which lost 3 bases and 4 bases, there was a span of 6 bases. The length of the CDR3 is 12 residues. CDR3 protein: CASSLQRYGYTF. The CDR3 bases are TGTGCCAGCAGTTTGCAGCGCTATGGCTACACCTTC.

The chain has TRBV6-1 and TRBJ2-2, with D tentatively TRBD2 (5 bases). Germline V gene lookup returns CDR1 MNHNS and CDR2 SASEGT. CDR3 length: 14 residues. V was pared by 5 bases and J by 6 bases, with 13 bases between. The CDR3 bases are TGTGCCAGCAGTCGCTACCCTAGCCCCGGGGAGCTGTTTTTT. Its protein product is CASSRYPSPGELFF.

The chain has TRBV5-8 and TRBJ1-2, with a possible D match to TRBD1 (5 bases). Per germline, CDR1 SGHTS and CDR2 YDEGEE. V was cut by 2 bases and J by 1 base, with 9 bases left in between. The CDR3 contains 14 residues. The chain's CDR3 is CASSLRGYNYGYTF. For the CDR3, the DNA is TGTGCCAGCAGCTTAAGGGGTTATAACTATGGCTACACCTTC.

The chain is built from TRBV6-1 and TRBJ2-3; 9 bases match TRBD1. Trimming at V came to 6 bases and at J to 15 bases, leaving 13 bases not matched to a gene. The germline gives CDR1 MNHNS, CDR2 SASEGT. The CDR3 runs 13 residues. CDR3 in amino acids: CASSAVYGTGHYF. CDR3 bases: TGTGCCAGCAGCGCAGTTTACGGGACAGGGCATTATTTT.

The chain carries TRBV7-6 and TRBJ2-7, with 9 positions matching TRBD1. CDR3 length equals 15 residues. CDR1 is SGHVS, CDR2 FNYEAQ, per germline. V lost 5 bases and J lost 6; bases outside the gene matches: 11. The CDR3 sequence: CASSPGQGQGSEQYF. The CDR3 DNA sequence: TGTGCCAGCAGCCCCGGTCAGGGACAGGGCTCCGAGCAGTACTTC.

The chain recombines TRBV6-1 with TRBJ1-2; no clear D gene. The V end lost 2 bases, the J end lost 3 bases, and 7 bases lay between the germline ends. Germline lookup yields CDR1 MNHNS and CDR2 SASEGT. This CDR3 is 13 amino acids long. CDR3 protein: CASSEREDYGYTF. The CDR3, as DNA: TGTGCCAGCAGTGAAAGGGAGGACTATGGCTACACCTTC.

This sequence joins TRBV5-1 and TRBJ1-6, with TRBD1 matching over 9 bases. Trimming took 3 bases from V and 8 from J; bases not matched to a gene: 9. The CDR3 is 16 residues long. Germline loops: CDR1 SGHRS, CDR2 YFSETQ. The CDR3 protein is CASSYTGGGFDSPLHF. In DNA form, the CDR3 reads TGCGCCAGCAGCTATACAGGGGGCGGTTTCGATTCACCCCTCCACTTT.

Regarding this clone: The junction departs from germline at one end; a sequencing error may be responsible. The chain has TRBV6-5 and TRBJ2-3; D not resolved. Per the germline V gene, CDR1 is MNHEY and CDR2 is SVGAGI. The CDR3 is made up of 12 amino acids. This CDR3 reads CASSPRGDAQYF. CDR3 nucleotide sequence: TGTGCCAGCAGTCCGCGTGGAGATGCGCAGTATTTT.

V and J are TRBV5-1 and TRBJ1-1; TRBD1 might be the D (5 bases). This CDR3 has 16 amino acids. The germline gives CDR1 SGHRS, CDR2 YFSETQ. V was trimmed by 4 bases and J by 2 bases, leaving 18 bases between them. Here the CDR3 DNA reads TGCGCCAGCAGCCTCATAACCGGGACTCGAAACACTGAAGCTTTCTTT. Protein: CASSLITGTRNTEAFF. The complete variable domain, with remaining parts taken from reference TRBV5-1 and TRBJ1-1, reads KAGVTQTPRYLIKTRGQQVTLSCSPISGHRSVSWYQQTPGQGLQFLFEYFSETQRNKGNFPGRFSGRQFSNSRSEMNVSTLELGDSALYLCASSLITGTRNTEAFFGQGTRLTVV.

The chain carries TRBV18 and TRBJ2-5; no clear D gene. The CDR3 sequence is 13 residues long. CDR1 and CDR2 from the germline V gene are KGHSH and LQKENI. V was trimmed by 0 bases and J by 3 bases, leaving 5 bases between them. The CDR3 DNA is TGTGCCAGCTCACCACCCTCAGAAGAGACCCAGTACTTC. Protein product: CASSPPSEETQYF. Supplemented by reference TRBV18 and TRBJ2-5, the full variable domain reads NAGVMQNPRHLVRRRGQEARLRCSPMKGHSHVYWYRQLPEEGLKFMVYLQKENIIDESGMPKERFSAEFPKEGPSILRIQQVVRGDSAAYFCASSPPSEETQYFGPGTRLLVL.

The chain is built from TRBV6-5 and TRBJ1-1; 7 bases align to TRBD1. CDR3 length: 13 amino acids. Germline CDR1 and CDR2: MNHEY and SVGAGI. Germline trimming cut 6 bases from V and 0 bases from J; bases unmatched to any gene: 1. The CDR3: CASRGQLNTEAFF. The CDR3, as DNA: TGTGCCAGCAGGGGACAGTTGAACACTGAAGCTTTCTTT.

J is TRBJ2-3 and V is TRBV6-5, with unresolved D. The V end lost 6 bases, the J end lost 2 bases, and 12 bases lay between the germline ends. Germline assignment: CDR1 MNHEY and CDR2 SVGAGI. The CDR3 loop spans 14 amino acids. Written as DNA, the CDR3 is TGTGCCAGCAGCCGGACCTGGACCACAGATACGCAGTATTTT. Its protein product is CASSRTWTTDTQYF.

This clone was observed a few times. The chain uses TRBV9 and TRBJ2-5; 7 bases fit TRBD1. With 2 bases clipped from V and 0 bases from J, the junction kept 4 bases outside the gene matches. Germline assignment: CDR1 SGDLS and CDR2 YYNGEE. The CDR3 is 15 amino acids. The CDR3: CASSVSGTDQETQYF. The CDR3 DNA follows: TGTGCCAGCAGCGTTTCCGGGACAGACCAAGAGACCCAGTACTTC. The variable domain in full, with the rest retrieved from reference TRBV9 and TRBJ2-5, is DSGVTQTPKHLITATGQRVTLRCSPRSGDLSVYWYQQSLDQGLQFLIQYYNGEERAKGNILERFSAQQFPDLHSELNLSSLELGDSALYFCASSVSGTDQETQYFGPGTRLLVL.

This clone was picked up a small number of times. The chain uses TRBV5-6 and TRBJ2-3; D is ambiguous. Germline CDR1 reads SGHDT; CDR2 reads YYEEEE. Trimming took off 1 base at V and 6 bases at J, with 9 bases between the two ends. The CDR3 covers 13 residues. CDR3: CASSLSMDDTQYF. In DNA, the CDR3 is TGTGCCAGCAGCTTGAGTATGGACGATACGCAGTATTTT.

V usage is TRBV29-1 and J usage is TRBJ2-7; TRBD1 aligns across 12 bases. Looked up from germline, CDR1 is SQVTM and CDR2 is ANQGSEA. V was pared by 5 bases and J by 3 bases, with 5 bases of the junction left unmatched. This CDR3 contains 14 residues. The chain's CDR3 is CSVSGTGGFYEQYF. The CDR3, as DNA: TGCAGCGTTTCCGGGACAGGGGGCTTCTACGAGCAGTACTTC.